Listed below are T cell receptor beta chains from one sample, sequenced in a study of identical twins. MiXCR, run by TCRdb on the 5' RACE reads, gives a single entry per CDR3 protein. This sample has fewer than 250,000 distinct CDR3 sequences; approximately 9% occur once, and the top ten carry around 5%. Material: memory (CD45RO+) T cells sorted from blood. The receptors here all came from a woman under 30 in good health. The CDR3 runs from the conserved cysteine through the conserved F or W. Fields, in order: D gene, clone size, J gene, V gene, CDR3 protein, CDR3 DNA. D genes are given only for firm matches. Expanded clones are given a class, and other clones once, few, many or no size at all.

.	.	TRBJ1-1	TRBV21-1	CASNRGLQNTEAFF	TGTGCCAGCAACAGGGGCCTACAGAACACTGAAGCTTTCTTT
TRBD2	many	TRBJ2-7	TRBV20-1	CSARDVAGGAYEQYF	TGCAGTGCTAGAGATGTGGCGGGAGGTGCCTACGAGCAGTACTTC
.	.	TRBJ2-5	TRBV4-3	CASSQAWAPGSRLQETQYF	TGCGCCAGCAGCCAAGCCTGGGCGCCCGGAAGCAGACTCCAAGAGACCCAGTACTTC
TRBD1	.	TRBJ2-4	TRBV4-3	CASSQGGQGAYYF	TGCGCCAGCAGCCAGGGTGGACAGGGGGCATATTACTTC
TRBD2	.	TRBJ2-3	TRBV20-1	CSAQLADTDTQYF	TGCAGTGCGCAACTAGCGGACACAGATACGCAGTATTTT
.	few	TRBJ1-5	TRBV6-1	CASRGRGNNQPQHF	TGTGCCAGCCGGGGCAGGGGTAACAATCAGCCCCAGCATTTT
TRBD1	few	TRBJ1-1	TRBV3-1	CASSLGQGESTEAFF	TGTGCCAGCAGCCTGGGACAGGGGGAGTCCACTGAAGCTTTCTTT
TRBD2	few	TRBJ2-3	TRBV5-1	CASSRRLAGGHTTDTQYF	TGCGCCAGCAGCCGGCGACTAGCGGGGGGCCACACCACAGATACGCAGTATTTT
.	few	TRBJ2-2	TRBV20-1	CSAIGTGELFF	TGCAGTGCTATAGGGACCGGGGAGCTGTTTTTT
.	few	TRBJ2-5	TRBV5-5	CASSPETGRSETQYF	TGTGCCAGCAGCCCGGAGACAGGGAGGTCGGAGACCCAGTACTTC
TRBD1	.	TRBJ1-2	TRBV6-5	CASSYPGGRDGYTF	TGTGCCAGCAGTTACCCAGGGGGGAGAGATGGCTACACCTTC
.	few	TRBJ2-5	TRBV20-1	CSARAIIRGSVQETQYF	TGCAGTGCTAGGGCGATTATAAGAGGTAGTGTTCAAGAGACCCAGTACTTC
.	few	TRBJ2-4	TRBV25-1	CASSELSHEKGRLAKNIQYF	TGTGCCAGCAGTGAACTATCGCACGAAAAAGGACGGCTAGCCAAAAACATTCAGTACTTC
TRBD1	.	TRBJ2-5	TRBV5-4	CASSYPPGQGQETQYF	TGTGCCAGCAGCTATCCCCCGGGACAGGGTCAAGAGACCCAGTACTTC
TRBD1	many	TRBJ1-5	TRBV12-3/TRBV12-4	CASSFVGTGDQPQHF	TGTGCCAGCAGTTTTGTGGGGACAGGGGATCAGCCCCAGCATTTT
.	few	TRBJ1-2	TRBV7-3	CASSLLGSPGGYTF	TGTGCCAGCAGCTTACTAGGCAGCCCAGGGGGCTACACCTTC
.	.	TRBJ2-7	TRBV10-2	CASSDAMPYEQYF	TGCGCCAGCAGTGATGCGATGCCCTACGAGCAGTACTTC
TRBD2	many	TRBJ2-7	TRBV20-1	CSALPPGLGSYEQYF	TGCAGTGCCTTACCCCCGGGACTAGGATCGTACGAGCAGTACTTC
.	.	TRBJ2-3	TRBV20-1	CSANPPGHITDTQYF	TGCAGTGCAAATCCTCCGGGACATATCACAGATACGCAGTATTTT
.	few	TRBJ2-6	TRBV19	CASRKASSGANVLTF	TGTGCCAGTAGGAAAGCCAGCTCTGGGGCCAACGTCCTGACTTTC
TRBD2	few	TRBJ2-1	TRBV12-3/TRBV12-4	CASSFLSGGVNNEQFF	TGTGCCAGCAGTTTTCTGAGCGGGGGGGTTAACAATGAGCAGTTCTTC
TRBD2	many	TRBJ2-7	TRBV12-3/TRBV12-4	CASRHGTSGRREQYF	TGTGCCAGCAGACACGGGACTAGCGGGAGGAGGGAGCAGTACTTC
TRBD2	few	TRBJ2-7	TRBV7-2	CASSFDASGGSREQYF	TGTGCCAGCAGCTTCGATGCTAGCGGGGGAAGTCGCGAGCAGTACTTC
TRBD1	.	TRBJ2-7	TRBV10-3	CAISGGQSYEQYF	TGTGCCATCAGTGGGGGACAGTCCTACGAGCAGTACTTC
.	many	TRBJ2-3	TRBV7-9	CASSLLDTQYF	TGTGCCAGCAGTTTACTGGATACGCAGTATTTT
TRBD2	few	TRBJ2-5	TRBV6-1	CASSRTSGGETQYF	TGTGCCAGCAGTCGGACTAGCGGGGGAGAGACCCAGTACTTC
TRBD1	few	TRBJ1-1	TRBV20-1	CSARDGQGGTEAFF	TGCAGTGCTAGGGATGGGCAGGGGGGGACTGAAGCTTTCTTT
.	many	TRBJ2-1	TRBV12-3/TRBV12-4	CASSPRQGVNEQFF	TGTGCCAGCAGCCCCCGCCAGGGCGTGAATGAGCAGTTCTTC
.	few	TRBJ1-1	TRBV5-1	CASSSVNGMFF	TGCGCCAGCAGTAGTGTGAACGGGATGTTCTTT
TRBD2	.	TRBJ2-7	TRBV28	CASSLGGREIYEQYF	TGTGCCAGCAGTTTAGGAGGGCGGGAGATCTACGAGCAGTACTTC
.	.	TRBJ2-2	TRBV20-1	CSAPDPNTGELFF	TGCAGTGCCCCCGACCCGAACACCGGGGAGCTGTTTTTT